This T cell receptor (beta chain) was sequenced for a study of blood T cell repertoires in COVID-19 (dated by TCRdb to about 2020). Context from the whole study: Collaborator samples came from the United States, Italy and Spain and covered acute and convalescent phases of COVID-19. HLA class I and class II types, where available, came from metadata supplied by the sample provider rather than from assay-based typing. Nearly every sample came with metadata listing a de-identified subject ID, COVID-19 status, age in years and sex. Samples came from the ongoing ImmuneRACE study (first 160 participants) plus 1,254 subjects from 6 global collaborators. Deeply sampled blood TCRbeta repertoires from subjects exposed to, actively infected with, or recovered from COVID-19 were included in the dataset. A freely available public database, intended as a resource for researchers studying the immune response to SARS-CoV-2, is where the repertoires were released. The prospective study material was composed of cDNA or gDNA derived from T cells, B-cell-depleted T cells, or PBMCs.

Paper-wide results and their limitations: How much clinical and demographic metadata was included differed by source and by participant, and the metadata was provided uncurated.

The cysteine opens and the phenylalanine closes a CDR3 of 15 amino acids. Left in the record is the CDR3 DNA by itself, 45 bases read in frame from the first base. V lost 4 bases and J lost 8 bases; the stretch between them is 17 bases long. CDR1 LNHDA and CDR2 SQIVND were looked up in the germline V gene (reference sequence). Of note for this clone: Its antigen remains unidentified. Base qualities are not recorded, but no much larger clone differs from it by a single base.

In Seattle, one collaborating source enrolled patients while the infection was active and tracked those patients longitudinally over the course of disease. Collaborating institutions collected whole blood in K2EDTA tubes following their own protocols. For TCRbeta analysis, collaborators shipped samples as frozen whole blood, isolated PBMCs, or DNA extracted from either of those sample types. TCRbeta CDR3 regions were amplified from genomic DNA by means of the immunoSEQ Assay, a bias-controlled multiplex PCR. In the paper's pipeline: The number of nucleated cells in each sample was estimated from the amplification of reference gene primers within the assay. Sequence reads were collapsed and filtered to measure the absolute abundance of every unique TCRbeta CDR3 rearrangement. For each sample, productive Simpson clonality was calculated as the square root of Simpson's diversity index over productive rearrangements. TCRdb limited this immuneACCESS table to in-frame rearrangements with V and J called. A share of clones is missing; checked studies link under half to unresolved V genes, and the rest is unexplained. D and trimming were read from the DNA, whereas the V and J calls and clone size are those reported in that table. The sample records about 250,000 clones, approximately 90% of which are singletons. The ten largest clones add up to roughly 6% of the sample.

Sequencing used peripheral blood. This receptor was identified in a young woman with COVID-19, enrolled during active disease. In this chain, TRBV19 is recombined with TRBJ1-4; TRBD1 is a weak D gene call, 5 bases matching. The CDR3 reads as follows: CASSKMTEPGEKLFF. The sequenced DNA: TGTGCCAGTAGTAAAATGACAGAGCCGGGCGAAAAACTGTTTTTT.